Listed here are 16 T cell receptor beta chains from one sample, sequenced in a study of Ad26.COV2.S vaccination and SARS-CoV-2 variants. Indicated treatment: around 19 received Ad26.COV2.S at low or high dose, single or two shots; 5 received placebo; per-sample allocation not given. Repertoires come from day 63 after the first vaccine or placebo injection. TCRdb's table, derived via immunoSEQ multiplex PCR, lists solely in-frame clones and lacks some. The sample records about 470,000 clones, 90% being singletons. The sequences come from peripheral blood, collected in a trial of Ad26.COV2.S vaccine versus placebo. Receptors originate from a person aged 18-60 years who received the Ad26.COV2.S COVID-19 vaccine or a placebo.

The gene calls are TRBV6-6 and TRBJ2-5, with 8 bases lining up with TRBD2. The junction had 10 bases not matched to a gene; V was cut back by 6 bases and J by 1 base. Looked up from germline, CDR1 is MNHNY and CDR2 is SVGAGI (reference sequence). This CDR3 region has 16 residues. The CDR3 coding sequence is TGTGCCAGCAGCGATACTAGCGGAAGCCTCCAAGAGACCCAGTACTTC. Its protein product is CASSDTSGSLQETQYF.

With regard to this clone: At one end the junction does not follow the germline gene, possibly because of a read error. V gene TRBV7-7 combines with J gene TRBJ2-2; 10 bases match TRBD1. The CDR3 is 15 amino acids. CDR1 is SSHAT, CDR2 FNYEAQ, per germline (reference sequence). The CDR3 DNA sequence: TGTGCTAGCAGCTTAGCAGGACAGGGGGCCGGGGAGCTGTTTTTT. Translating it yields CASSLAGQGAGELFF.

The CDR3, as DNA: TGTGCCAGCAGTTTAACAGGGTGGAATGAGCAGTTCTTC. This codes for CASSLTGWNEQFF. The gene calls are TRBV28 and TRBJ2-1; D is perhaps TRBD1 (6 bases). The CDR3 runs 13 residues. Deletions cut 2 bases from V and 7 bases from J, with 9 bases between. CDR1 and CDR2 from the germline V gene are MDHEN and SYDVKM.

The chain links TRBV7-9 to TRBJ1-6; no clear D gene. Germline loops: CDR1 SEHNR, CDR2 FQNEAQ (reference sequence). The CDR3 extends over 15 amino acids. Trimming took 2 bases from V and 8 from J, leaving 13 bases between them. Here the CDR3 reads CASSLTATGDSPLHF. Here the CDR3 DNA reads TGTGCCAGCAGCTTAACGGCTACCGGGGATTCACCCCTCCACTTT.

The chain has TRBV27 and TRBJ2-1; 7 bases map to TRBD2. J lost 7 bases, V lost 8 bases, and 8 bases had no gene match. The CDR3 loop spans 13 amino acids. Germline assignment: CDR1 MNHEY and CDR2 SMNVEV (reference sequence). The CDR3 spells CASCIGGTNEQFF. As DNA, the CDR3 is TGTGCCAGCTGTATCGGGGGGACGAATGAGCAGTTCTTC.

The genes are TRBV4-1 and TRBJ2-2; D is possibly TRBD2 (5 bases). Trimming took off 3 bases at V and 6 bases at J, with 8 bases between the two ends. The CDR3 covers 13 residues. CDR1 is MGHRA and CDR2 is YSYEKL in the germline V gene. CDR3 amino acids: CASSHRTSGELFF. The CDR3 DNA reads as TGCGCCAGCAGCCATCGGACTTCCGGGGAGCTGTTTTTT.

The rearrangement uses TRBV28 and TRBJ1-4; 7 bases are a match to TRBD1. V lost 6 bases and J lost 3; bases outside the gene matches: 7. Looked up from germline, CDR1 is MDHEN and CDR2 is SYDVKM. This CDR3 has 15 amino acids. CDR3 nucleotide sequence: TGTGCCAGCAGGTTCCGGGACAGATCTAATGAAAAACTGTTTTTT. This translates into CASRFRDRSNEKLFF. The entire variable domain, with the rest obtained from reference TRBV28 and TRBJ1-4, is as follows: DVKVTQSSRYLVKRTGEKVFLECVQDMDHENMFWYRQDPGLGLRLIYFSYDVKMKEKGDIPEGYSVSREKKERFSLILESASTNQTSMYLCASRFRDRSNEKLFFGSGTQLSVL.

The rearrangement uses TRBV6-5 and TRBJ2-5; tentatively, D is TRBD2 (6 bases). Germline V gene data show CDR1 as MNHEY and CDR2 as SVGAGI. With 7 bases removed from V and 3 bases from J, the gap between germline ends came to 9 bases. The CDR3 length is 12 residues. CDR3 in amino acids: CASTGLKETQYF. The DNA for the CDR3 is TGTGCCAGCACGGGACTTAAAGAGACCCAGTACTTC.

The V call is TRBV5-6, the J call TRBJ1-3; D is unresolved. From germline, CDR1 is SGHDT and CDR2 YYEEEE. Trimming removed 3 bases at V and 4 bases at J, with 8 bases between. The CDR3 contains 13 residues. DNA of the CDR3: TGTGCCAGCAGCTCCCCAACAGGAAACACCATATATTTT. It encodes CASSSPTGNTIYF.

This clone has only one observation. The rearrangement uses TRBV4-3 and TRBJ1-3; D call uncertain. This CDR3 comprises 16 residues. V was shortened by 0 bases and J by 0 bases, with 9 bases between the two germline ends. CDR1 is LGHNA and CDR2 is YSLEER in the germline V gene. CDR3 sequence (DNA): TGCGCCAGCAGCCAAGATTTGGGGAACTCTGGAAACACCATATATTTT. Protein: CASSQDLGNSGNTIYF.

V and J are TRBV5-8 and TRBJ2-5, with no clear D. CDR1 SGHTS and CDR2 YDEGEE come from the germline V gene. V was cut by 2 bases and J by 0 bases, with 17 bases left in between. The CDR3 is 17 residues long. The CDR3 loop is CASSLGSRLDYQETQYF. The CDR3 nucleotides read TGTGCCAGCAGCTTAGGGTCTAGACTGGATTACCAAGAGACCCAGTACTTC.

This clone was seen a single time. The chain employs TRBV28 and TRBJ2-1; 10 bases are a match to TRBD1. V dropped 5 bases and J dropped 5; count of bases not matched to a gene: 6. CDR1 and CDR2 (germline): MDHEN, SYDVKM. This CDR3 has 15 residues. The CDR3 loop reads CASSVVGTGDNEQFF. CDR3 DNA sequence: TGTGCCAGCAGTGTCGTGGGGACAGGGGACAATGAGCAGTTCTTC.

This chain uses TRBV7-9 with TRBJ2-2; D is undetermined. The CDR3 is 14 residues long. CDR1 is SEHNR, CDR2 FQNEAQ, per germline (reference sequence). Between the trimmed V and J ends, which lost 3 bases and 0 bases, there was a span of 5 bases. The CDR3 sequence is CASSFRPNTGELFF. DNA of the CDR3: TGTGCCAGCAGCTTTAGACCGAACACCGGGGAGCTGTTTTTT. The full variable domain, rest sourced from reference TRBV7-9 and TRBJ2-2, is DTGVSQNPRHKITKRGQNVTFRCDPISEHNRLYWYRQTLGQGPEFLTYFQNEAQLEKSRLLSDRFSAERPKGSFSTLEIQRTEQGDSAMYLCASSFRPNTGELFFGEGSRLTVL.

The chain employs TRBV5-1 and TRBJ2-7; TRBD2 agrees at 14 bases. Germline-derived CDR1 and CDR2 are SGHRS and YFSETQ. The CDR3 is 18 residues long. The junction had 8 bases not matched to a gene; V was cut back by 1 base and J by 2 bases. Written as DNA, the CDR3 is TGCGCCAGCAGCTTGACGACTAGCGGGAGGGTCCTGCCCTACGAGCAGTACTTC. It specifies CASSLTTSGRVLPYEQYF.

The chain couples TRBV28 to TRBJ2-2; 10 nucleotides line up with TRBD1. CDR3 length: 18 amino acids. Germline-derived CDR1 and CDR2 are MDHEN and SYDVKM. The trim removed 2 bases at V and 4 bases at J, leaving 10 bases unmatched. The CDR3 sequence: CASSLEFGTGDITGELFF. The CDR3 bases are TGTGCCAGCAGTTTAGAATTCGGGACAGGGGATATCACCGGGGAGCTGTTTTTT.

CDR3 sequence reads: CASSPMSGGGTDTQYF. In DNA form, the CDR3 reads TGTGCCAGCAGCCCCATGAGCGGGGGGGGCACAGATACGCAGTATTTT. The V gene is TRBV2, the J gene TRBJ2-3; 10 bases are a match to TRBD2. Per the germline V gene, CDR1 is SNHLY and CDR2 is FYNNEI. The V and J ends lost 6 bases and 1 base, in that order; junction bases with no gene match: 7. CDR3 length: 16 residues.